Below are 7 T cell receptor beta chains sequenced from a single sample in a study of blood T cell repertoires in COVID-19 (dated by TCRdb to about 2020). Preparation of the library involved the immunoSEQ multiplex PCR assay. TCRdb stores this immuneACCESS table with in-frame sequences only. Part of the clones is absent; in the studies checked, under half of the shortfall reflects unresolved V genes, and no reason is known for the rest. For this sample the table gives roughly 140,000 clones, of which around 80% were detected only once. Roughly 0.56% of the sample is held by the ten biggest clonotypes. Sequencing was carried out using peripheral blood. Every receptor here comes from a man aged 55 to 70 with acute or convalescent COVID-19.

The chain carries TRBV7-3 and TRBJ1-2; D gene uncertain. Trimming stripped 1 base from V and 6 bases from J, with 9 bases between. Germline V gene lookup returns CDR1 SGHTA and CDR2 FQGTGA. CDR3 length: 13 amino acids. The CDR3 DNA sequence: TGTGCCAGCAGCTTAAGGAGTGGTGATGGCTACACCTTC. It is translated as CASSLRSGDGYTF.

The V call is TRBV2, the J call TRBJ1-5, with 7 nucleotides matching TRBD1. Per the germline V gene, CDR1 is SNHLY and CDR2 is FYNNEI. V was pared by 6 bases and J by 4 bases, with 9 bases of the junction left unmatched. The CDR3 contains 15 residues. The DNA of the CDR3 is TGTGCCAGCAGCGTCCTTCCGGGACAGAATCAGCCCCAGCATTTT. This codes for CASSVLPGQNQPQHF.

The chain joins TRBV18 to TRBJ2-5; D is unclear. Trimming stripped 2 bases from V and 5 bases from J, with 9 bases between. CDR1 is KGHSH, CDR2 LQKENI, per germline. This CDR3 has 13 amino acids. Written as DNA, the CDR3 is TGTGCCAGCTCACCAAACCAACAGGAGACCCAGTACTTC. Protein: CASSPNQQETQYF.

CDR3 residues: CATSVPQGEGRREQFF. CDR3 in DNA: TGTGCCACCAGTGTACCACAGGGGGAGGGCCGACGTGAGCAGTTCTTC. The chain has TRBV24-1 and TRBJ2-1, with D possibly matching TRBD1 (8 bases). V lost 5 bases to trimming and J lost 9 bases, with 22 bases between them. Looked up from germline, CDR1 is KGHDR and CDR2 is SFDVKD. The CDR3 sequence is 16 residues long.

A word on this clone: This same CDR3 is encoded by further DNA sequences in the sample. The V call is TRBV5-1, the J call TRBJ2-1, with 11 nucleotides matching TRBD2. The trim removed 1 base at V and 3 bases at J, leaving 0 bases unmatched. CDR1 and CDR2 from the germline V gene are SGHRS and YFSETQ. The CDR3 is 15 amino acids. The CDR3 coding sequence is TGCGCCAGCAGCTTGACTAGCGGGGGCTACAATGAGCAGTTCTTC. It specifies CASSLTSGGYNEQFF.

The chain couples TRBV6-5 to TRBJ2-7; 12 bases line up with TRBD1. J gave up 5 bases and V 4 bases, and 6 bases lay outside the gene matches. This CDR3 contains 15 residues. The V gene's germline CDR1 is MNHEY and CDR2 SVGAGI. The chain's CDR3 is CASSSAGTGGDEQYF. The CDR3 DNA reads TGTGCCAGCAGTTCCGCCGGGACAGGGGGCGACGAGCAGTACTTC.

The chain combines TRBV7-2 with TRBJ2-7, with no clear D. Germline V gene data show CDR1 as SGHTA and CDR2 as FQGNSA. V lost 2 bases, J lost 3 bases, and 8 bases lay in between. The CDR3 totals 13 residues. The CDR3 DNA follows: TGTGCCAGCAGCTTACAGGAAAGCTACGAGCAGTACTTC. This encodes CASSLQESYEQYF. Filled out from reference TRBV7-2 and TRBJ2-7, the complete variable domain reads GAGVSQSPSNKVTEKGKDVELRCDPISGHTALYWYRQSLGQGLEFLIYFQGNSAPDKSGLPSDRFSAERTGGSVSTLTIQRTQQEDSAVYLCASSLQESYEQYFGPGTRLTVT.